Following are 32 T cell receptor beta chains from one sample sequenced in a study of control samples from healthy donors and cancer patients. Clones were read by immunoSEQ multiplex PCR, and TCRdb kept only the in-frame ones, dropping some. The sample holds about 79,000 clones, approximately 93% seen once. The sequenced material came from PBMCs. These receptors were taken from a woman aged 35 to 49 with lung cancer.

V and J are TRBV3-1 (or the pseudogene TRBV3-2) and TRBJ1-2; tentatively, D is TRBD1 (6 bases). The CDR3 consists of 12 residues. Deletions cut 5 bases from V and 12 bases from J, with 16 bases between. The germline gives CDR1 LGHDT, CDR2 YNNKEL (reference sequence). Here the CDR3 reads CASSSPGERDTF. CDR3 DNA sequence: TGTGCCAGCAGCTCCCCAGGGGAAAGGGACACCTTC.

This chain links TRBV11-1 with TRBJ1-1; no definite D call. Looked up from germline, CDR1 is SGHAT and CDR2 is FQDESV (reference sequence). V lost 6 bases, J lost 6 bases, and 20 bases lay in between. The CDR3 loop spans 15 amino acids. CDR3 coding DNA: TGTGCCAGCAGGCTTCACGCCGGTGGAGGCCCTGAAGCTTTCTTT. Its translation: CASRLHAGGGPEAFF.

The rearrangement uses TRBV28 and TRBJ1-6; D unresolved. V was shortened by 0 bases and J by 0 bases, with 12 bases between the two germline ends. The CDR3 extends over 18 amino acids. Germline CDR1 and CDR2: MDHEN and SYDVKM. As DNA, the CDR3 is TGTGCCAGCAGTTTATGGGGAACCGAGAGCTCCTATAATTCACCCCTCCACTTT. This gives the protein CASSLWGTESSYNSPLHF.

This chain joins TRBV2 and TRBJ1-1; 7 bases agree with TRBD1. With 4 bases clipped from V and 3 bases from J, the junction kept 11 bases outside the gene matches. CDR3 size: 16 residues. The V gene's germline CDR1 is SNHLY and CDR2 FYNNEI. CDR3 bases: TGTGCCAGCAGTGTCCCCCGACAGGGACTTGACACTGAAGCTTTCTTT. As protein: CASSVPRQGLDTEAFF.

The V and J genes are TRBV24-1 and TRBJ1-5; a weak D match, TRBD1 (5 bases). The CDR3 spans 13 residues. Germline CDR1 reads KGHDR; CDR2 reads SFDVKD. Here the CDR3 reads CAGGTTPNQPQHF. In DNA, the CDR3 is TGTGCGGGGGGGACGACACCTAATCAGCCCCAGCATTTT.

The chain joins TRBV2 to TRBJ1-1; D is ambiguous. This CDR3 has 13 residues. The germline V and J ends were trimmed by 7 bases and 4 bases, with 13 bases remaining between them. CDR1 is SNHLY, CDR2 FYNNEI, per germline. The CDR3, as DNA: TGTGCCAGCACCGTGTTTATGAGCACTGAAGCTTTCTTT. Protein sequence: CASTVFMSTEAFF.

The CDR3: CASSVAANTEAFF. CDR3 nucleotides: TGTGCCAGCAGCGTAGCGGCGAACACTGAAGCTTTCTTT. The chain is built from TRBV9 and TRBJ1-1, with unresolved D. V was cut by 0 bases and J by 1 base, with 4 bases left in between. This CDR3 contains 13 residues. Germline CDR1 is SGDLS and CDR2 is YYNGEE.

The chain carries TRBV5-5 and TRBJ1-1, with 10 nucleotides matching TRBD1. The CDR3 extends over 14 amino acids. The V and J ends lost 5 bases and 3 bases, in that order; junction bases with no gene match: 4. Germline V gene data show CDR1 as SGHKS and CDR2 as YYEKEE (reference sequence). The chain's CDR3 is CASSRTGGYTEAFF. The CDR3 coding sequence is TGTGCCAGCAGTAGGACAGGGGGTTACACTGAAGCTTTCTTT.

The J gene is TRBJ2-3, the V gene TRBV5-4; possibly TRBD1 for D (5 bases). V dropped 3 bases and J dropped 4 bases, with 9 bases sitting between them. Per germline, CDR1 SGHNT and CDR2 YYREEE (reference sequence). CDR3 length equals 13 residues. CDR3 sequence reads: CASSSPGSDTQYF. The CDR3 region has the DNA TGTGCCAGCAGCTCCCCAGGGTCAGATACGCAGTATTTT.

This clone was seen just once. The chain uses TRBV4-1 and TRBJ2-1; 7 nucleotides agree with TRBD2. Germline V CDR1 and CDR2: MGHRA, YSYEKL. J gave up 7 bases and V 0 bases, and 6 bases lay outside the gene matches. This CDR3 spans 15 amino acids. CDR3 in DNA: TGCGCCAGCAGCCAAGAAGGGCGGGGAGGGAATGAGCAGTTCTTC. Its translation: CASSQEGRGGNEQFF.

The CDR3 loop reads CASSQNYNSPLHF. The CDR3 bases are TGTGCCAGCAGCCAAAACTATAATTCACCCCTCCACTTT. The genes are TRBV3-1 (or the pseudogene TRBV3-2) and TRBJ1-6; D is uncertain. From germline, CDR1 is LGHDT and CDR2 YNNKEL (reference sequence). This CDR3 is built from 13 residues. V lost 2 bases to trimming and J lost 3 bases, with 2 bases between them.

This chain connects TRBV6-2 or TRBV6-3 to TRBJ1-1, with TRBD1 matching 8 bases. Trimming at V came to 2 bases and at J to 4 bases, leaving 21 bases not matched to a gene. This CDR3 has 20 residues. CDR1 is MNHEY, CDR2 SVGEGT, per germline. The CDR3 spells CASSYQGVPDVGQGATEAFF. CDR3 sequence (DNA): TGTGCCAGCAGTTACCAAGGTGTCCCAGATGTAGGACAGGGCGCCACTGAAGCTTTCTTT.

The CDR3 loop is CASSIVGGAGDLSYEQYF. The CDR3 DNA sequence: TGTGCCAGTAGTATAGTTGGCGGAGCGGGGGATCTCTCCTACGAGCAGTACTTC. This rearrangement joins TRBV19 to TRBJ2-7; 8 bases agree with TRBD2. Germline assignment: CDR1 LNHDA and CDR2 SQIVND (reference sequence). With V trimmed by 1 base and J by 0 bases, 11 bases remained unmatched. The CDR3 runs 18 residues.

The CDR3 bases are TGCGCCAGCAGCGGCGGGGGGACGGACACCTACAATGAGCAGTTCTTC. This translates into CASSGGGTDTYNEQFF. The V call is TRBV5-1, the J call TRBJ2-1, with 8 positions matching TRBD2. The CDR3 sequence is 16 residues long. V was pared by 4 bases and J by 2 bases, with 8 bases of the junction left unmatched. Germline-derived CDR1 and CDR2 are SGHRS and YFSETQ.

This clone was observed a single time. The genes are TRBV5-1 and TRBJ2-5; 8 bases line up with TRBD2. CDR1 and CDR2 from the germline V gene are SGHRS and YFSETQ. This CDR3 spans 14 amino acids. V was pared by 4 bases and J by 5 bases, with 7 bases of the junction left unmatched. The CDR3 DNA is TGCGCCAGCAGCCCCCGGACTAGCACGGAGACCCAGTACTTC. Its protein is CASSPRTSTETQYF.

The genes are TRBV18 and TRBJ1-1, with D hard to call. Germline CDR1 and CDR2: KGHSH and LQKENI. Trimming removed 0 bases at V and 5 bases at J, with 13 bases between. The CDR3 contains 15 residues. DNA of the CDR3: TGTGCCAGCTCACCACCGATCCGGGGTGGGACTGAAGCTTTCTTT. Amino acids: CASSPPIRGGTEAFF.

The chain is built from TRBV4-1 and TRBJ1-5, with 10 bases matching TRBD1. The length of the CDR3 is 16 residues. The V segment lost 0 bases and the J segment 4 bases; nucleotides outside the gene matches: 3. Germline V lookup: CDR1 MGHRA, CDR2 YSYEKL. The CDR3 DNA follows: TGCGCCAGCAGCCAAGATTCGGACAGGGGGAATCAGCCCCAGCATTTT. Protein sequence: CASSQDSDRGNQPQHF.

This clone appeared once. The chain is built from TRBV9 and TRBJ2-3; no definite D call. In germline, CDR1 is SGDLS, CDR2 YYNGEE. This CDR3 contains 12 residues. V lost 4 bases and J 3 bases, leaving 6 bases between the germline ends. CDR3 nucleotides: TGTGCCAGCAGCACTCAGACAGATACGCAGTATTTT. Translated: CASSTQTDTQYF.

The J gene is TRBJ1-1, the V gene TRBV29-1; unclear D gene. The CDR3 is made up of 11 amino acids. Trimming removed 4 bases from V and 1 base from J, with 4 bases in between. Germline-derived CDR1 and CDR2 are SQVTM and ANQGSEA. The CDR3 protein is CSVGQNTEAFF. The CDR3 region has the DNA TGCAGCGTTGGACAGAACACTGAAGCTTTCTTT.

The rearrangement uses TRBV4-2 and TRBJ2-4; 13 nucleotides align to TRBD2. The CDR3 contains 19 residues. J lost 3 bases, V lost 0 bases, and 8 bases had no gene match. Germline CDR1 is LGHNA and CDR2 is YNFKEQ. The CDR3 here is CASSQEGTSGAGVKNIQYF. In nucleotides, the CDR3 is TGTGCCAGCAGCCAAGAGGGGACTAGCGGGGCGGGAGTCAAAAACATTCAGTACTTC.

The rearrangement links TRBV6-2 or TRBV6-3 to TRBJ2-7, with 9 nucleotides matching TRBD2. CDR1 and CDR2 (germline): MNHEY, SVGEGT. The length of the CDR3 is 16 residues. J gave up 7 bases and V 4 bases, and 14 bases lay outside the gene matches. In DNA form, the CDR3 reads TGTGCCAGCAGTTTAGCGGGGGATCTCCTCCAGGAGGAGCAGTACTTC. Translation: CASSLAGDLLQEEQYF.

This clone was picked up one time. The chain recombines TRBV5-6 with TRBJ2-4, with D tentatively TRBD1 or TRBD2 (6 bases each). Per the germline V gene, CDR1 is SGHDT and CDR2 is YYEEEE. CDR3 length: 16 amino acids. V lost 6 bases and J lost 0, with 16 bases in between. DNA for the CDR3: TGTGCCAGCACGGTAATAGGGGGAGGAGCCAAAAACATTCAGTACTTC. Translated, it gives CASTVIGGGAKNIQYF.

This chain uses TRBV7-8 with TRBJ1-1; 10 bases map to TRBD1. This CDR3 is 16 amino acids long. Germline V CDR1 and CDR2: SGHVS, FQNEAQ. J lost 1 base, V lost 4 bases, and 6 bases had no gene match. CDR3 in DNA: TGTGCCAGCAGCTCCCGGGACAGGGGTTCGAACACTGAAGCTTTCTTT. Translation: CASSSRDRGSNTEAFF.

The gene calls are TRBV12-3 or TRBV12-4 and TRBJ1-2; 9 nucleotides align to TRBD1. The CDR3 runs to 13 residues. The junction had 2 bases not matched to a gene; V was cut back by 5 bases and J by 4 bases. CDR3 in amino acids: CASSEDRGYGYTF. CDR3 DNA: TGTGCCAGCAGTGAGGACAGGGGCTATGGCTACACCTTC.

The chain is built from TRBV18 and TRBJ2-1, with D perhaps TRBD1 (6 bases). Between the trimmed V and J ends, which lost 3 bases and 5 bases, there was a span of 17 bases. Looked up from germline, CDR1 is KGHSH and CDR2 is LQKENI. The CDR3 consists of 16 residues. CDR3 loop: CASSPPNRTENNEQFF. CDR3 in DNA: TGTGCCAGCTCACCTCCGAACCGGACAGAGAACAATGAGCAGTTCTTC.

This CDR3 is CASIPPNRLEEQYF. CDR3 bases: TGTGCCAGCATCCCCCCTAATAGGCTGGAAGAGCAGTACTTC. The chain is built from TRBV28 and TRBJ2-7; D is unresolved. There are 14 residues in the CDR3. Deletions cut 7 bases from V and 7 bases from J, with 20 bases between. Germline loops: CDR1 MDHEN, CDR2 SYDVKM.

The chain couples TRBV3-1 (or the pseudogene TRBV3-2) to TRBJ1-1, with 8 bases aligning to TRBD1. The CDR3 totals 14 residues. V lost 2 bases to trimming and J lost 6 bases; unmatched junction nucleotides: 5. Germline V gene data show CDR1 as LGHDT and CDR2 as YNNKEL (reference sequence). In DNA form, the CDR3 reads TGTGCCAGCAGCCAATCTGGACAGGGACCTGAAGCTTTCTTT. It specifies CASSQSGQGPEAFF.

The chain is built from TRBV15 and TRBJ1-3; 10 bases match TRBD1. CDR1 is LNHNV and CDR2 is YYDKDF in the germline V gene (reference sequence). This CDR3 contains 16 residues. The trim removed 3 bases at V and 4 bases at J, leaving 6 bases unmatched. In DNA form, the CDR3 reads TGTGCCACCAGCAGCAGACAGGGGGCGCGCGGAAACACCATATATTTT. Protein sequence: CATSSRQGARGNTIYF.

This clone occurred once. The chain uses TRBV4-1 and TRBJ1-2, with 7 bases identical to TRBD1. The CDR3 extends over 14 amino acids. Germline V CDR1 and CDR2: MGHRA, YSYEKL. V lost 4 bases and J lost 5; bases outside the gene matches: 7. The CDR3 DNA reads as TGCGCCAGCAGCCTCCCCGGACAGGTTTATGGCTACACCTTC. Protein: CASSLPGQVYGYTF.

This clone appeared a single time. The rearrangement uses TRBV25-1 and TRBJ2-2; TRBD1 agrees at 9 bases. The J segment lost 7 bases and the V segment lost 6 bases, leaving 3 bases of the junction unmatched. The CDR3 covers 13 residues. Germline CDR1 and CDR2: MGHDK and SYGVNS. The CDR3 loop is CASRGTGIGELFF. CDR3 DNA: TGTGCCAGCAGGGGGACAGGGATCGGGGAGCTGTTTTTT. The complete variable domain, with remaining parts taken from reference TRBV25-1 and TRBJ2-2, reads EADIYQTPRYLVIGTGKKITLECSQTMGHDKMYWYQQDPGMELHLIHYSYGVNSTEKGDLSSESTVSRIRTEHFPLTLESARPSHTSQYLCASRGTGIGELFFGEGSRLTVL.

V and J are TRBV12-3 or TRBV12-4 and TRBJ2-3; tentatively, D is TRBD1 (6 bases). Trimming took 6 bases from V and 4 from J, leaving 8 bases between them. The CDR3 extends over 12 amino acids. The CDR3 loop is CASSGTSDTQYF. The CDR3 DNA reads as TGTGCCAGCAGCGGGACATCAGATACGCAGTATTTT.

On this clone itself: Other DNA variants within this sample encode the same CDR3. The chain carries TRBV27 and TRBJ1-1; D is ambiguous. Per the germline V gene, CDR1 is MNHEY and CDR2 is SMNVEV (reference sequence). V was cut by 3 bases and J by 1 base, with 6 bases left in between. CDR3 size: 13 residues. The CDR3 loop reads CASSLGRNTEAFF. Here the CDR3 DNA reads TGTGCCAGCAGTTTGGGGAGGAACACTGAAGCTTTCTTT.